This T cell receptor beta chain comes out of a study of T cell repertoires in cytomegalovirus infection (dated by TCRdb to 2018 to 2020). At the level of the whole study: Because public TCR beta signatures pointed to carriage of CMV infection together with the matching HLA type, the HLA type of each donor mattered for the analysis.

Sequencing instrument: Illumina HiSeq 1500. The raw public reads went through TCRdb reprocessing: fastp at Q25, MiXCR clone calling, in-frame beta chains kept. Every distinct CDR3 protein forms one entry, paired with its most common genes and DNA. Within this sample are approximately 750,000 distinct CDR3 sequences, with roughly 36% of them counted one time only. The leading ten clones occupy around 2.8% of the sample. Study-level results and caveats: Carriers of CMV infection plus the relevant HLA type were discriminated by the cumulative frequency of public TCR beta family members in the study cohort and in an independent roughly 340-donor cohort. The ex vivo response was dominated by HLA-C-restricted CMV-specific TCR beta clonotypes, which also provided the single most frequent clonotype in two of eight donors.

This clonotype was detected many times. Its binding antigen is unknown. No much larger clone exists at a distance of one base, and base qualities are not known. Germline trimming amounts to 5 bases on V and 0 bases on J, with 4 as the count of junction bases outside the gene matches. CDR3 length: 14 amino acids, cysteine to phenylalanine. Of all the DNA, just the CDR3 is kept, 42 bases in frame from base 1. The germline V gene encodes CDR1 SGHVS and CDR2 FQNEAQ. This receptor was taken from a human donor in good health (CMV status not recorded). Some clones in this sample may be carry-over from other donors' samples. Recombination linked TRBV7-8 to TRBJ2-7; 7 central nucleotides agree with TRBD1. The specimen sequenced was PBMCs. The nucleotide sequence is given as TGTGCCAGCAGCCTCCGGGACAGCTCCTACGAGCAGTACTTC. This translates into CASSLRDSSYEQYF.